This entry concerns a single TCR beta chain. The method was immunoSEQ multiplex PCR; TCRdb's version includes in-frame clones alone and lacks a portion of them. Among about 69,000 clones listed, roughly three quarters were seen once. V lost 0 bases to trimming and J lost 3 bases; unmatched junction nucleotides: 4. The CDR3 runs to 16 residues. From germline, CDR1 is MNHEY and CDR2 SVGAGI. These data belong to a study of blood T cell repertoires in COVID-19. The chain carries TRBV6-5 and TRBJ1-1, with 10 bases fitting TRBD1. The receptor's source is a human donor in a cohort sampled during active COVID-19. The sequencing input was peripheral blood. The CDR3 bases are TGTGCCAGCAGTTACTCCCCCGGGACAGGGGACACTGAAGCTTTCTTT. It yields the protein CASSYSPGTGDTEAFF.